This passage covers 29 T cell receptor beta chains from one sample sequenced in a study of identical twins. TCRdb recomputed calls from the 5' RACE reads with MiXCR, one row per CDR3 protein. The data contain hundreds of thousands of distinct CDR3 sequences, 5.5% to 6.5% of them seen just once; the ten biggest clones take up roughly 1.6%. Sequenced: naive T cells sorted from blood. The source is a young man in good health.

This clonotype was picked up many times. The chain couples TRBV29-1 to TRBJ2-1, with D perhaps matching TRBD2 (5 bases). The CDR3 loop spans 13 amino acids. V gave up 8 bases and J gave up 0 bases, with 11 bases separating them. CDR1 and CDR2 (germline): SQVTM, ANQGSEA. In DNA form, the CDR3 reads TGCAGCCTCAGAACTAGCTCCTACAATGAGCAGTTCTTC. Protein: CSLRTSSYNEQFF.

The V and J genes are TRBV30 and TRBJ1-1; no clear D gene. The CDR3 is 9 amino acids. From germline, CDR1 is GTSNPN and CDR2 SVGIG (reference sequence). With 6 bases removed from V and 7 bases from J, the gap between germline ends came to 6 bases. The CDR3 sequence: CACGSEAFF. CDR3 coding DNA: TGTGCCTGCGGCAGTGAAGCTTTCTTT.

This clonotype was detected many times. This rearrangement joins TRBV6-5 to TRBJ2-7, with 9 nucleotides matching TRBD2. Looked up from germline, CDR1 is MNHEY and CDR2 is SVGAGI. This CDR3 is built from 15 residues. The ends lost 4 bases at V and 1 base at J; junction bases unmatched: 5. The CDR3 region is CASSLTAGGSYEQYF. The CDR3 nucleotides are TGTGCCAGCAGTTTAACCGCGGGAGGGTCCTACGAGCAGTACTTC.

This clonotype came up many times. As DNA, the CDR3 is TGTGCCACCAGTGACCTGGGACGGAACAATGAGCAGTTCTTC. Encoded protein: CATSDLGRNNEQFF. V and J are TRBV24-1 and TRBJ2-1; the D gene could be TRBD1 or TRBD2 (5 bases each). V was trimmed by 4 bases and J by 5 bases, leaving 11 bases between them. CDR3 length: 14 residues. CDR1 and CDR2 from the germline V gene are KGHDR and SFDVKD.

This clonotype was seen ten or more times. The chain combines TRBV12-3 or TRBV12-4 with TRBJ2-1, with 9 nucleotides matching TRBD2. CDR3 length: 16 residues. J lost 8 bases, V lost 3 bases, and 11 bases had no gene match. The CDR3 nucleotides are TGTGCCAGCAGTTTTCTGGCTAGCGGGATTGCCGATGAGCAGTTCTTC. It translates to CASSFLASGIADEQFF.

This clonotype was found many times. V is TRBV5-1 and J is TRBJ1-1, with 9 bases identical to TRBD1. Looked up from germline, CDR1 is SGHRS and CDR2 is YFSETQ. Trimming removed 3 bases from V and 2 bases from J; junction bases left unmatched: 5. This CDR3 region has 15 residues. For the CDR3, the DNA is TGCGCCAGCAGCTGGTTGGGACAGGGCAACACTGAAGCTTTCTTT. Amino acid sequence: CASSWLGQGNTEAFF.

The CDR3 region has the DNA TGTGCCAGCGCCCCTCTGGGGACTAGCGACGTATTAGTCTACAATGAGCAGTTCTTC. Translating it yields CASAPLGTSDVLVYNEQFF. This rearrangement joins TRBV28 to TRBJ2-1, with TRBD2 matching 10 bases. With V trimmed by 8 bases and J by 3 bases, 19 bases remained unmatched. CDR3 length equals 19 residues. Germline V gene lookup returns CDR1 MDHEN and CDR2 SYDVKM.

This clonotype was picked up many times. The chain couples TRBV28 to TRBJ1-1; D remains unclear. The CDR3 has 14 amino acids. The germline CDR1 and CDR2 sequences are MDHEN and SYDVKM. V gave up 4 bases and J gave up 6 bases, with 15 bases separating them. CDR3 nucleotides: TGTGCCAGCAGTTCCCGGGTTGGTCGGTCTGAAGCTTTCTTT. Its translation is CASSSRVGRSEAFF.

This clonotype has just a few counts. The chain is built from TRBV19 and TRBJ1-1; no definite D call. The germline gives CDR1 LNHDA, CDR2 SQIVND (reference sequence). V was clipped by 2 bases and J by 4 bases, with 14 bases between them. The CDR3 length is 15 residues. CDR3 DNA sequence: TGTGCCAGTAGTATACTTCGGTCGCTCGGCACTGAAGCTTTCTTT. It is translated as CASSILRSLGTEAFF.

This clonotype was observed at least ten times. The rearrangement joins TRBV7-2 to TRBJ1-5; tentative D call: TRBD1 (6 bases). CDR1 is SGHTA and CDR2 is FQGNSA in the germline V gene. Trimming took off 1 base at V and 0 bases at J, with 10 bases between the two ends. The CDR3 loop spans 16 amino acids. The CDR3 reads CASSLGTAYSNQPQHF. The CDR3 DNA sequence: TGTGCCAGCAGCTTAGGGACAGCGTATAGCAATCAGCCCCAGCATTTT.

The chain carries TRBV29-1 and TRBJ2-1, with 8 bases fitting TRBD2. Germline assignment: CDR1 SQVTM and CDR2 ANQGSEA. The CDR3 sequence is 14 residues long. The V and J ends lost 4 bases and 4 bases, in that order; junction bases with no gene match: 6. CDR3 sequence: CSVVSGGRYNEQFF. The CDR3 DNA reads TGCAGCGTTGTTAGTGGCGGGAGGTACAATGAGCAGTTCTTC.

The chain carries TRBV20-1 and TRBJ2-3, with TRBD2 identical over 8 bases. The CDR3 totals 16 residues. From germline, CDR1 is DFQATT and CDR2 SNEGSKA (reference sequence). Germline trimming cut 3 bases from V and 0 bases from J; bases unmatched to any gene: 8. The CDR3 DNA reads TGCAGTGCTAGTGGTTTAGCGGGACAAAGCACAGATACGCAGTATTTT. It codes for CSASGLAGQSTDTQYF.

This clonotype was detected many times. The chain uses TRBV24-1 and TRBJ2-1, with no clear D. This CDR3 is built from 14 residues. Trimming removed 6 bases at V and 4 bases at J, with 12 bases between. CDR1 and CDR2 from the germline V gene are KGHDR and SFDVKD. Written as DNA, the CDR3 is TGTGCCACCAGTAGAGGAAGTGGGTACAATGAGCAGTTCTTC. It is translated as CATSRGSGYNEQFF.

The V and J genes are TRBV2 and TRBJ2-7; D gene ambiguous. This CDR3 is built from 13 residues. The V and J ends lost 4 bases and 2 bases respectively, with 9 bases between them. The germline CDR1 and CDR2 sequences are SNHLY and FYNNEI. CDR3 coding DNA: TGTGCCAGCAGTGCGGAGCTAACCTACGAGCAGTACGTC. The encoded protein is CASSAELTYEQYV.

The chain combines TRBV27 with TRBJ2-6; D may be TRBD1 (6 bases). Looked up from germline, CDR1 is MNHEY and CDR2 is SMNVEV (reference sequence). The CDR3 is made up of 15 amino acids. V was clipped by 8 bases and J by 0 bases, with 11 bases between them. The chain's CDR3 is CASYSQGSGANVLTF. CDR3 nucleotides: TGTGCCAGCTATTCACAGGGCTCTGGGGCCAACGTCCTGACTTTC.

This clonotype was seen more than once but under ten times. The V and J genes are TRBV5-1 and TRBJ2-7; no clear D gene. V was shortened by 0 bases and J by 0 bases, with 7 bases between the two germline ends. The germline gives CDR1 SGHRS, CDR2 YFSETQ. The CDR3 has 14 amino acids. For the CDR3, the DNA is TGCGCCAGCAGCTTGGATGGGTTCTCCTACGAGCAGTACTTC. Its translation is CASSLDGFSYEQYF.

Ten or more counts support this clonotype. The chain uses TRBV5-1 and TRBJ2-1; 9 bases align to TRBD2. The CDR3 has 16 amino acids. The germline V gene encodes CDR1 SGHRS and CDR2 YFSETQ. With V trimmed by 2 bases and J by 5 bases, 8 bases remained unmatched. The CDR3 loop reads CASSLLLTSGDNEQFF. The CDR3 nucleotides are TGCGCCAGCAGCTTACTTTTGACTAGCGGAGACAATGAGCAGTTCTTC. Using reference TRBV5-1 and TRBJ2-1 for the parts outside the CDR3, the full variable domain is KAGVTQTPRYLIKTRGQQVTLSCSPISGHRSVSWYQQTPGQGLQFLFEYFSETQRNKGNFPGRFSGRQFSNSRSEMNVSTLELGDSALYLCASSLLLTSGDNEQFFGPGTRLTVL.

The CDR3 DNA sequence: TGTGCCAGCAAACAAAGGACAAGGGGCCTTGATGAGCAGTTCTTC. Its translation is CASKQRTRGLDEQFF. V is TRBV27 and J is TRBJ2-1; D might be TRBD1 (5 bases). CDR3 length: 15 residues. CDR1 and CDR2 from the germline V gene are MNHEY and SMNVEV (reference sequence). Trimming removed 7 bases at V and 8 bases at J, with 21 bases between.

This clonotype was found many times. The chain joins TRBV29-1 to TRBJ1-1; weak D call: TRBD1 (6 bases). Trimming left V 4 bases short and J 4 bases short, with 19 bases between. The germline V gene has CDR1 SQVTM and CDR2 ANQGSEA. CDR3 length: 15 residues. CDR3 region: CSVARDTLRGTEAFF. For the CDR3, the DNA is TGCAGCGTTGCCCGGGACACCTTAAGGGGCACTGAAGCTTTCTTT.

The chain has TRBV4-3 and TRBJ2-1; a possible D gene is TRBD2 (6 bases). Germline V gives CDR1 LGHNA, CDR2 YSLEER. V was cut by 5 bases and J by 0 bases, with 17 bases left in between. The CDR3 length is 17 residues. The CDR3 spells CASSGGTHHSSYNEQFF. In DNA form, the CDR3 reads TGCGCCAGCAGCGGTGGGACTCATCACAGCTCCTACAATGAGCAGTTCTTC.

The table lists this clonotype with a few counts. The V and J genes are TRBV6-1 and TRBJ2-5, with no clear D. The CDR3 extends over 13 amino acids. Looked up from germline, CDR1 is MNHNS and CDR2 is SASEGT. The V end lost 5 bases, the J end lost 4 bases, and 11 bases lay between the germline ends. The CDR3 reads CASSKREIETQYF. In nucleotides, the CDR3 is TGTGCCAGCAGTAAGAGAGAAATAGAGACCCAGTACTTC.

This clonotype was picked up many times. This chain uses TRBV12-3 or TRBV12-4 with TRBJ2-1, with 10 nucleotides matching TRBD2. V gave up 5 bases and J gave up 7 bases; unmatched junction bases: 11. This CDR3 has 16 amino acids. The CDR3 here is CASSPLTSGKANEQFF. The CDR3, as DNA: TGTGCCAGCAGTCCCCTTACTAGCGGGAAGGCGAATGAGCAGTTCTTC.

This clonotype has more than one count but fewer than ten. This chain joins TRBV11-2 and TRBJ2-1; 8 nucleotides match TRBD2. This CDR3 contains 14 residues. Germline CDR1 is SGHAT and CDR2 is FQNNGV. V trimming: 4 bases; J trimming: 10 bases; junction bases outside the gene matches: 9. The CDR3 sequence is CASSSGLAGGEQFF. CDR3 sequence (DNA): TGTGCCAGCAGCTCAGGACTAGCCGGGGGCGAGCAGTTCTTC.

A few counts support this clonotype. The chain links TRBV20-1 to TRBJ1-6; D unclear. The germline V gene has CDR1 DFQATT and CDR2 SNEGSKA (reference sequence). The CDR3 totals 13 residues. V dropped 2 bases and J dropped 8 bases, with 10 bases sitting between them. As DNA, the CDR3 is TGCAGTGCTAGATTGGACGGACATTCACCCCTCCACTTT. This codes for CSARLDGHSPLHF.

CDR3 DNA: TGTGCCAGCTCACCTACTTTGGGGCTAGCGGGAATTGATAACGAGCAGTACTTC. Residues: CASSPTLGLAGIDNEQYF. The chain employs TRBV18 and TRBJ2-7, with 9 bases that match TRBD2. This CDR3 region has 18 residues. V lost 3 bases and J lost 5; bases outside the gene matches: 17. Germline CDR1 KGHSH, CDR2 LQKENI.

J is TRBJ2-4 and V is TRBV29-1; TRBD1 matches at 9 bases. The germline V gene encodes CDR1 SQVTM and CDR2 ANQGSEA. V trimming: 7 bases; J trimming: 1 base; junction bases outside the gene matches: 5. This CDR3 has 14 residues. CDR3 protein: CSARDRVAKNIQYF. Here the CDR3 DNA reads TGCAGCGCTCGGGACAGGGTGGCCAAAAACATTCAGTACTTC.

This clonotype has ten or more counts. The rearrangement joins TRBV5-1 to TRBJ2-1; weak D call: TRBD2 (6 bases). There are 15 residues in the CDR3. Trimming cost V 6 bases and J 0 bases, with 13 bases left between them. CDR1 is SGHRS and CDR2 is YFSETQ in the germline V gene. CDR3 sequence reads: CASNLGGVSYNEQFF. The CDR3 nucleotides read TGCGCCAGCAATCTGGGCGGGGTCTCCTACAATGAGCAGTTCTTC. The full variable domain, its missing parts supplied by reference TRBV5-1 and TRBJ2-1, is KAGVTQTPRYLIKTRGQQVTLSCSPISGHRSVSWYQQTPGQGLQFLFEYFSETQRNKGNFPGRFSGRQFSNSRSEMNVSTLELGDSALYLCASNLGGVSYNEQFFGPGTRLTVL.

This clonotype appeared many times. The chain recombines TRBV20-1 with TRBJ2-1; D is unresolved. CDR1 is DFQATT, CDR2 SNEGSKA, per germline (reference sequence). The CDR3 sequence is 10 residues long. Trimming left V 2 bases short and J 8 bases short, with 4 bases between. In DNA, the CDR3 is TGCAGTGCTAGATTCGATGAGCAGTTCTTC. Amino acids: CSARFDEQFF.

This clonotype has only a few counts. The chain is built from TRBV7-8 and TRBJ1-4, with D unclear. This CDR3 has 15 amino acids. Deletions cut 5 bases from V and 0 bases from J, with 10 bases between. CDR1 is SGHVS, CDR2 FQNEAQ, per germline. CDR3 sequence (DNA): TGTGCCAGCAGCCCAGAGTACTCAACTAATGAAAAACTGTTTTTT. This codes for CASSPEYSTNEKLFF. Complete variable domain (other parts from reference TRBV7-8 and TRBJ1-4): GAGVSQSPRYKVAKRGQDVALRCDPISGHVSLFWYQQALGQGPEFLTYFQNEAQLDKSGLPSDRFFAERPEGSVSTLKIQRTQQEDSAVYLCASSPEYSTNEKLFFGSGTQLSVL.